This T cell receptor (beta chain) derives from a study of neurological immune-mediated disorders. Time point specified: longitudinal time-point 3. One entry per CDR3 protein results from TCRdb running MiXCR on the 5' RACE reads. The sample lists 93,000 or so distinct CDR3 sequences; 10% to 14% were seen once. The CDR3 length is 14 residues. Germline CDR1 reads SGDLS; CDR2 reads YYNGEE. This clonotype was seen a handful of times. At one boundary the junction diverges from the germline segment, which might be a read error. J is TRBJ2-7 and V is TRBV9; D unresolved. Material for sequencing was PBMCs. This TCR was sampled from a female donor with HTLV-1-associated myelopathy (HAM/TSP). The DNA for the CDR3 is TGTGTCAGCAGCCCCTCTCGAAGCGTGGGCGAGCAGTACTTC. Amino acids: CVSSPSRSVGEQYF.